Here is one TCR beta chain with its context. This clonotype was found many times. What antigen it recognizes has not been identified. One base away there is no much larger clone; base qualities are not given. Ophthalmopathy patients had moderately to severely active disease, Clinical Activity Score of at least 3, NOSPECS grade of at least 4, and duration under 3 months. Any patient with an uncontrolled infection, another autoimmune disease, pregnancy or lactation was excluded. Diagnoses were established on the basis of clinical symptoms, serum thyroxine and TRAb, thyroid ultrasound, and orbital computed tomography. Ficoll-Paque density gradient centrifugation was used to isolate PBMCs from about 9.4 ml of fresh peripheral blood. Trizol reagent was used to extract total RNA, and RNA quality was then checked on an Agilent 2100 Bioanalyzer. The record originates from a study of T cells in Graves' hyperthyroidism and ophthalmopathy (dated by TCRdb to 2018 to 2020). Concerning the study at large: Peripheral blood samples were taken at the time of initial diagnosis, prior to any treatment. TCR V-J signatures able to tell the groups apart were searched for in a discovery cohort of around 95 patients, of whom 40 to 45 had Graves' ophthalmopathy and around 57 had stable Graves' hyperthyroidism. Prospective prediction of ophthalmopathy was tested in an independent validation cohort of approximately 19 hyperthyroidism patients and some 17 patients who later progressed to ophthalmopathy. The roughly 99 discovery patients were divided at random into training and test sets in a 7:3 ratio. In addition, the study compared T-cell repertoires in thyroid tissue and in blood from roughly 6 Graves' hyperthyroidism patients. Once sampling was done, hyperthyroidism patients were given methimazole at a starting dose of 30 mg daily, whereas ophthalmopathy patients were given high-dose intravenous methylprednisolone. TCR Vbeta CDR3 sequencing of around 130 peripheral blood samples (under 45 ophthalmopathy, about 75 hyperthyroidism and approximately 17 progressor patients) is reported in the paper. Results and caveats for the whole study, not just this receptor: Most expanded thyroid clonotypes (frequency above 0.001) were also detected in blood, suggesting blood repertoires may reflect thyroid immune responses. Sample size was not statistically predetermined, and investigators were not blinded to group allocation. In validation, progression to ophthalmopathy was predicted by the model with 65% to 71% sensitivity and roughly 76% specificity, a median of roughly 6.4 months before onset. A model built on a 13 V-J signature distinguished ophthalmopathy from stable hyperthyroidism, reaching roughly 88% sensitivity and under 84% specificity in cross-validation and 80%/75% in testing.

V and J lose 6 bases and 1 base, and a span of 15 bases separates them. Taken from cysteine to phenylalanine, the CDR3 has 15 residues. Only the CDR3 DNA stays, 45 bases, in frame from base 1. The TCR beta CDR3 regions were amplified from the RNA transcripts. The first round of RT-PCR for the TCR CDR3 was performed with the HTBI primer set and the Qiagen OneStep RT-PCR kit. A second multiplex PCR round built the libraries, followed by size selection and purification. Paired-end sequencing of the libraries was performed with 100 bp reads on an Illumina HiSeq2000. In the authors' own workflow: SOAPnuke was used to process the raw data, removing reads that contained adapters or uncalled bases, had a mean Phred below 15, or lacked an exact match to the constant primer or identifier. High-quality paired reads were merged using COPE v1.2.5, and each unique nucleotide sequence was defined as a clonotype. MiTCR v1.1 was used to align the clonotypes against IMGT TRBV, TRBD and TRBJ reference segments. Only V-J combinations with frequency above 0.0001, covering 99% to 99.2% of repertoires, were analysed. A TCS score was defined as the ratio of F50 (clonal expansion) to E x V (chaos), with BLOSUM62-based TCRdist applied between CDR3 peptides within each V-J. Welch's t-statistics and random forest reduced several hundred V-J features to some 14, which were used in a naive Bayes classifier (R e1071). The public reads were quality trimmed at Q25 with fastp and then assembled into clones with MiXCR by TCRdb, keeping productive beta chains. One record per CDR3 amino acid sequence lists the most common genes and DNA. It is TCRdb's table, rather than the study itself, that gives the V and J calls and clone size. A total of 410,000 or so distinct CDR3 sequences appear in this sample, approximately 14% of them only once. 13% of the sample goes to the ten largest clones.

In this chain, TRBV12-3 or TRBV12-4 is recombined with TRBJ1-2; the D gene identity is not certain. Sequencing was performed on blood. The source of this sequence is a man aged 18 to 30 with Graves' ophthalmopathy. The CDR3 protein is CASSQQHKINYGYTF. DNA sequence: TGTGCCAGCAGCCAACAGCATAAGATTAACTATGGCTACACCTTC.